Presented here are 30 T cell receptor beta chains from one specimen sequenced in a study of CD8+CD57+ T cells in acquired aplastic anemia. TCR beta VDJ and CDR3 profiles were obtained from a genomic DNA template. Using its own MiXCR run on the reads, TCRdb lists one record per CDR3 protein. The sample contains fewer than 200,000 distinct CDR3 sequences, roughly 48% of which appear only once. Sequenced material: sorted CD4+, CD8+, or CD8+CD57+ T cells (not recorded which) from PBMCs. The receptors were gathered from a human donor in good health.

This clonotype was found many times. The chain combines TRBV11-2 with TRBJ1-3; D ambiguous. There are 16 residues in the CDR3. V dropped 0 bases and J dropped 1 base, with 10 bases sitting between them. CDR1 is SGHAT and CDR2 is FQNNGV in the germline V gene. The CDR3 here is CASSLDSGSSGNTIYF. The DNA of the CDR3 is TGTGCCAGCAGCTTAGATTCTGGCAGTTCTGGAAACACCATATATTTT.

This chain links TRBV10-1 with TRBJ1-1; 11 bases agree with TRBD1. Trimming at V came to 6 bases and at J to 0 bases, leaving 9 bases not matched to a gene. The CDR3 runs to 17 residues. Germline-derived CDR1 and CDR2 are WNHNN and SYGVQD (reference sequence). In nucleotides, the CDR3 is TGCGCCAGCAGACCGGACAGGGGGCGGCTCATGAACACTGAAGCTTTCTTT. Encoded protein: CASRPDRGRLMNTEAFF.

This clonotype was observed many times. V and J are TRBV20-1 and TRBJ2-1; D uncertain. The CDR3 runs 14 residues. From germline, CDR1 is DFQATT and CDR2 SNEGSKA (reference sequence). With 5 bases removed from V and 0 bases from J, the gap between germline ends came to 11 bases. The CDR3 protein is CSAEDWNSYNEQFF. CDR3 bases: TGCAGTGCTGAAGACTGGAACTCCTACAATGAGCAGTTCTTC.

This clonotype has a count of ten or more. DNA of the CDR3: TGTGCCAGCAGCCATGCTACAGGGATGAAAGCTTTCTTT. Translating gives CASSHATGMKAFF. The chain joins TRBV3-1 to TRBJ1-1; D might be TRBD1 (6 bases). Germline loops: CDR1 LGHDT, CDR2 YNNKEL (reference sequence). The CDR3 is 13 amino acids. V dropped 3 bases and J dropped 9 bases, with 14 bases sitting between them.

This chain links TRBV13 with TRBJ2-1; no reliable D call. CDR1 is PRHDT and CDR2 is FYEKMQ in the germline V gene (reference sequence). This CDR3 region has 12 residues. Trimming took off 5 bases at V and 7 bases at J, with 9 bases between the two ends. CDR3 amino acids: CASSHLRNEQFF. In DNA, the CDR3 is TGTGCCAGCAGCCACCTGCGGAATGAGCAGTTCTTC.

As to this clonotype: This may be a read error, as it is one base from a much larger clone. This sequence joins TRBV7-3 and TRBJ2-3; the D gene is possibly TRBD2 (5 bases). The CDR3 is made up of 14 amino acids. CDR1 and CDR2 (germline): SGHTA, FQGTGA. V shed 5 bases and J shed 8 bases, with 17 bases lying between them. The CDR3 DNA reads TGTGCCAGCAGCACCCGGACTGGCGCAGGTACGCAGTATTTT. Amino acid sequence: CASSTRTGAGTQYF.

J is TRBJ2-5 and V is TRBV25-1, with D possibly TRBD1 on 6 matching bases. The V gene lost 2 bases and the J gene lost 5 bases, with 15 bases spanning the gap. Germline lookup yields CDR1 MGHDK and CDR2 SYGVNS. CDR3 size: 15 residues. The CDR3 protein is CASSEARGSEETQYF. The CDR3 coding sequence is TGTGCCAGCAGTGAAGCCAGGGGATCGGAGGAGACCCAGTACTTC.

This clonotype was detected a few times. V gene TRBV2 combines with J gene TRBJ2-7; D unclear. Trimming took 10 bases from V and 2 from J, leaving 18 bases between them. This CDR3 contains 14 residues. Per the germline V gene, CDR1 is SNHLY and CDR2 is FYNNEI. CDR3 bases: TGTGCCATCCTGGGCACAGTGTCTACCTACGAGCAGTACTTC. Its protein is CAILGTVSTYEQYF.

The chain uses TRBV24-1 and TRBJ2-2, with 7 bases identical to TRBD1. The germline gives CDR1 KGHDR, CDR2 SFDVKD. V was pared by 9 bases and J by 0 bases, with 0 bases of the junction left unmatched. The CDR3 is 13 amino acids. The CDR3 DNA sequence: TGTGCCACCGGGACAGCGAACACCGGGGAGCTGTTTTTT. Protein product: CATGTANTGELFF.

This clonotype was seen at least ten times. This chain links TRBV7-2 with TRBJ1-2; tentative D call: TRBD1 (6 bases). This CDR3 comprises 15 residues. CDR1 SGHTA and CDR2 FQGNSA come from the germline V gene. V was trimmed by 7 bases and J by 4 bases, leaving 19 bases between them. CDR3 sequence: CASIGGQYSIYGYTF. CDR3 DNA sequence: TGTGCCAGCATAGGGGGGCAGTACTCGATCTATGGCTACACCTTC.

A few counts support this clonotype. The chain is built from TRBV18 and TRBJ1-1, with D tentatively TRBD1 (5 bases). Trimming pared 3 bases from V and 1 base from J, leaving 9 bases between. Per the germline V gene, CDR1 is KGHSH and CDR2 is LQKENI. The CDR3 covers 14 residues. DNA for the CDR3: TGTGCCAGCTCACCCCGGGACCAGAACACTGAAGCTTTCTTT. Translation: CASSPRDQNTEAFF.

This clonotype came up a few times. The gene calls are TRBV6-1 and TRBJ1-5; 7 nucleotides agree with TRBD1. CDR3 length equals 15 residues. CDR1 is MNHNS, CDR2 SASEGT, per germline. Trimming cost V 5 bases and J 6 bases; bases outside gene matches: 10. The CDR3 nucleotides read TGTGCCAGCAGTACTGGGACAGCGATACTTCAGCCCCAGCATTTT. Its translation is CASSTGTAILQPQHF.

This clonotype was seen ten or more times. The rearrangement links TRBV20-1 to TRBJ2-7; 11 bases line up with TRBD2. The CDR3 covers 13 residues. In germline, CDR1 is DFQATT, CDR2 SNEGSKA (reference sequence). CDR3 nucleotides: TGCACATACCCGGGACTAGCGGATAGCGAGCAGTACTTC. Translating gives CTYPGLADSEQYF.

This chain links TRBV19 with TRBJ1-4, with no clear D. The CDR3 has 12 amino acids. Germline CDR1 and CDR2: LNHDA and SQIVND (reference sequence). V gave up 1 base and J gave up 7 bases, with 4 bases separating them. Here the CDR3 DNA reads TGTGCCAGTAGTATAGGAGGTGAAAAACTGTTTTTT. It yields the protein CASSIGGEKLFF.

This clonotype was seen ten or more times. The chain combines TRBV12-3 or TRBV12-4 with TRBJ1-4; 7 positions agree with TRBD1. The V and J ends lost 2 bases and 6 bases, in that order; junction bases with no gene match: 3. This CDR3 is built from 14 residues. The chain's CDR3 is CASSLRQGDEKLFF. In DNA, the CDR3 is TGTGCCAGCAGTTTAAGACAGGGTGATGAAAAACTGTTTTTT.

This clonotype was seen at least ten times. The chain is built from TRBV12-3 or TRBV12-4 and TRBJ2-1; D could derive from TRBD1 or TRBD2 (5 bases each). The V end was cut by 6 bases, the J end by 7 bases, with 16 bases between. The CDR3 covers 14 residues. CDR3 region: CASRPGLMVNEQFF. CDR3 DNA: TGTGCCAGCAGACCGGGGCTCATGGTGAATGAGCAGTTCTTC.

The V and J genes are TRBV7-9 and TRBJ2-5; D ambiguous. The germline V gene has CDR1 SEHNR and CDR2 FQNEAQ (reference sequence). Trimming pared 6 bases from V and 2 bases from J, leaving 7 bases between. The CDR3 is made up of 12 amino acids. DNA for the CDR3: TGTGCCAGCAGATCCTTACAAGAGACCCAGTACTTC. Its protein is CASRSLQETQYF.

In its sample, this clonotype was seen many times. The CDR3 loop reads CASSLDRGRDSGNTIYF. Here the CDR3 DNA reads TGTGCCAGCAGCTTAGATCGTGGCAGGGACTCTGGAAACACCATATATTTT. V and J are TRBV11-2 and TRBJ1-3, with a tentative D call TRBD1 (5 bases). Between the trimmed V and J ends, which lost 0 bases and 0 bases, there was a span of 12 bases. This CDR3 contains 17 residues. CDR1 SGHAT and CDR2 FQNNGV come from the germline V gene.

J is TRBJ2-7 and V is TRBV7-2, with 10 bases lining up with TRBD1. The CDR3 consists of 12 residues. The junction had 2 bases not matched to a gene; V was cut back by 5 bases and J by 7 bases. CDR1 SGHTA and CDR2 FQGNSA come from the germline V gene. CDR3: CASSRTGGEQYF. The CDR3 nucleotides are TGTGCCAGCAGCCGGACAGGGGGGGAGCAGTACTTC.

Comment on this clonotype: The junction does not match germline at one end; this may be a read error. This chain uses TRBV10-3 with TRBJ2-5, with a possible D match to TRBD2 (6 bases). CDR1 ENHRY and CDR2 SYGVKD come from the germline V gene. The CDR3 sequence is 14 residues long. In DNA, the CDR3 is TGTGCCAGCAGTCCATACCCCCGGGGGGAGACCCAGTACTTC. Translation gives CASSPYPRGETQYF.

This sequence joins TRBV10-3 and TRBJ2-5, with TRBD1 identical over 8 bases. Unmatched junction bases numbered 9, after V lost 8 bases and J lost 1 base. Germline-derived CDR1 and CDR2 are ENHRY and SYGVKD. CDR3 length: 15 residues. The CDR3 loop is CAIRSSGTGQETQYF. DNA for the CDR3: TGTGCCATCCGCTCATCCGGGACAGGCCAAGAGACCCAGTACTTC.

This chain links TRBV7-3 with TRBJ2-3; D might be TRBD1 or TRBD2, each matching 5 bases. In germline, CDR1 is SGHTA, CDR2 FQGTGA. The CDR3 covers 15 residues. Trimming pared 5 bases from V and 2 bases from J, leaving 14 bases between. In DNA, the CDR3 is TGTGCCAGCAGCCCGGGGCAGGTCAACACAGATACGCAGTATTTT. This encodes CASSPGQVNTDTQYF.

This clonotype was counted many times. The V gene is TRBV7-6, the J gene TRBJ2-7; D perhaps matches TRBD1 (6 bases). The V end lost 6 bases, the J end lost 3 bases, and 9 bases lay between the germline ends. Germline V gene sequence: CDR1 SGHVS, CDR2 FNYEAQ. CDR3 length: 12 residues. The CDR3 DNA reads TGTGCCAGCAGGGGGGCATTCTACGAGCAGTACTTC. Its translation is CASRGAFYEQYF. The full variable domain, its missing parts supplied by reference TRBV7-6 and TRBJ2-7, is GAGVSQSPRYKVTKRGQDVALRCDPISGHVSLYWYRQALGQGPEFLTYFNYEAQQDKSGLPNDRFSAERPEGSISTLTIQRTEQRDSAMYRCASRGAFYEQYFGPGTRLTVT.

In its sample, this clonotype was seen many times. This chain joins TRBV4-3 and TRBJ1-2; 7 nucleotides line up with TRBD1. V dropped 0 bases and J dropped 4; count of bases not matched to a gene: 5. CDR3 size: 15 residues. Per germline, CDR1 LGHNA and CDR2 YSLEER. The CDR3 reads CASSQDRGGVYGYTF. CDR3 nucleotide sequence: TGCGCCAGCAGCCAAGATCGAGGGGGCGTCTATGGCTACACCTTC.

In regard to this clonotype: A single base separates this from a much larger clone, so it may be a read error. The conserved final phenylalanine or tryptophan is absent from the CDR3, which likely points to a read error. V and J are TRBV11-2 and TRBJ2-1, with no clear D. Germline values: CDR1 SGHAT, CDR2 FQNNGV. V gave up 5 bases and J gave up 8 bases, with 10 bases separating them. The CDR3 spans 12 residues. CDR3: CASSPELYEQFL. Written as DNA, the CDR3 is TGTGCCAGCAGCCCCGAGCTTTATGAGCAGTTCCTC.

This clonotype was recorded many times. The V call is TRBV25-1, the J call TRBJ1-6, with 10 bases identical to TRBD1. V was clipped by 2 bases and J by 6 bases; unmatched bases: 1. From germline, CDR1 is MGHDK and CDR2 SYGVNS. The CDR3 is made up of 15 amino acids. CDR3 in amino acids: CASSERTGGNSPLHF. The CDR3 DNA reads TGTGCCAGCAGTGAACGGACAGGGGGTAATTCACCCCTCCACTTT.

This clonotype has ten or more counts. The rearrangement uses TRBV6-1 and TRBJ2-7, with TRBD1 matching 12 bases. CDR3 length equals 13 residues. Germline V lookup: CDR1 MNHNS, CDR2 SASEGT. Losses at the gene ends were 6 bases for V and 5 bases for J; bases not matched to a gene: 2. CDR3 protein: CASRGTGGHEQYF. In DNA, the CDR3 is TGTGCCAGCAGAGGGACAGGGGGCCACGAGCAGTACTTC.

This clonotype showed up many times. This chain connects TRBV3-1 to TRBJ1-6; D not resolved. The CDR3 sequence is 15 residues long. Germline CDR1 and CDR2: LGHDT and YNNKEL (reference sequence). V was cut by 1 base and J by 7 bases, with 11 bases left in between. The DNA for the CDR3 is TGTGCCAGCAGCCAAGCGGGCAGCAAAAATTCACCCCTCCACTTT. Its translation is CASSQAGSKNSPLHF.

The CDR3: CASSSYVWGQPQHF. The CDR3 DNA sequence: TGTGCCAGCAGCTCCTATGTATGGGGGCAGCCCCAGCATTTT. This chain uses TRBV7-2 with TRBJ1-5, with TRBD1 as a possible D gene (5 bases). Trimming shortened V by 4 bases and J by 7 bases, and 14 bases separated the two germline ends. This CDR3 comprises 14 residues. Germline assignment: CDR1 SGHTA and CDR2 FQGNSA. The variable domain in full, with the rest retrieved from reference TRBV7-2 and TRBJ1-5, is GAGVSQSPSNKVTEKGKDVELRCDPISGHTALYWYRQSLGQGLEFLIYFQGNSAPDKSGLPSDRFSAERTGGSVSTLTIQRTQQEDSAVYLCASSSYVWGQPQHFGDGTRLSIL.

This clonotype was detected ten times or more. The CDR3 nucleotides read TGCGCCAGCAGCTCGGGGGACAGCGCGAACACCGGGGAGCTGTTTTTT. Its translation: CASSSGDSANTGELFF. V gene TRBV5-1 combines with J gene TRBJ2-2; tentative D call: TRBD1 (7 bases). The V end was cut by 3 bases, the J end by 0 bases, with 12 bases between. Germline V gene sequence: CDR1 SGHRS, CDR2 YFSETQ. The length of the CDR3 is 16 residues. The full variable domain, its missing parts supplied by reference TRBV5-1 and TRBJ2-2, is KAGVTQTPRYLIKTRGQQVTLSCSPISGHRSVSWYQQTPGQGLQFLFEYFSETQRNKGNFPGRFSGRQFSNSRSEMNVSTLELGDSALYLCASSSGDSANTGELFFGEGSRLTVL.